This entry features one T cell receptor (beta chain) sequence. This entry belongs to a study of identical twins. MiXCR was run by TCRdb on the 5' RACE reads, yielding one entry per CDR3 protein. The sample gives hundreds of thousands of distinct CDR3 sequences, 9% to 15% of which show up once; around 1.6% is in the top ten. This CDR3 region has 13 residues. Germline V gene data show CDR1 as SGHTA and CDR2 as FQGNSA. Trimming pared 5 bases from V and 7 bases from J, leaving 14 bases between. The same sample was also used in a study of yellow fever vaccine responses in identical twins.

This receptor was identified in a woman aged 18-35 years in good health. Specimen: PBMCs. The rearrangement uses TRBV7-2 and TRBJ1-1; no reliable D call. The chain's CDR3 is CASSPLSLYEAFF. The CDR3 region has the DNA TGTGCCAGCAGCCCCCTGTCCCTCTATGAAGCTTTCTTT.